This TCR beta chain was documented in a study of neurological immune-mediated disorders. Findings and caveats of the study: Phylogenetic grouping put 18 of 34 multiple sclerosis patients' repertoires into one related-CDR3 cluster, a possible signature. There were no CDR3 amino acid sequences shared by expanded clones across subjects, a result suggesting private repertoires in all groups.

TCRdb passed the 5' RACE reads through MiXCR, listing each CDR3 protein once. The data show 45,000 to 65,000 distinct CDR3 sequences, 4% to 5.5% seen once. This clonotype was observed many times. Its antigen is still unknown. Sequences were obtained from PBMCs. This sequence was found in a man between 50 and 59 years old with multiple sclerosis.

The CDR3 sequence is CASSFRGYEGEKLFF. CDR3 nucleotide sequence: TGCGCCAGCAGCTTCAGGGGTTACGAAGGGGAAAAACTGTTTTTT. The genes are TRBV5-1 and TRBJ1-4; D perhaps matches TRBD1 (6 bases). This CDR3 spans 15 amino acids. Trimming shortened V by 2 bases and J by 8 bases, and 16 bases separated the two germline ends. The germline gives CDR1 SGHRS, CDR2 YFSETQ.